These 14 T cell receptor beta chains were all obtained from the same sample, sequenced in a study of Ad26.COV2.S vaccination and SARS-CoV-2 variants (dated by TCRdb to the early 2020s). The library relied on the immunoSEQ multiplex PCR assay. Drawn from immuneACCESS, this table holds only the in-frame rearrangements with V and J called that TCRdb kept. Clones are partly lost; checked studies trace under half to an unresolved V gene and leave the rest unexplained. Within this sample are about 500,000 clones, with about 89% of them counted one time only. 1.7% of the sample is in the top ten clones. The sample's treatment or condition label is to be understood as: over 15 received Ad26.COV2.S at low or high dose, single or two shots; 5 received placebo; per-sample allocation not given. Repertoires of vaccine and placebo recipients were sequenced from samples collected on day 63 after the first injection.

This specimen was peripheral blood, taken in a trial of Ad26.COV2.S vaccine versus placebo. The source of these receptors is a person between 18 and 59 years old who received the Ad26.COV2.S COVID-19 vaccine or a placebo.

This chain connects TRBV6-2 or TRBV6-3 to TRBJ1-5; possibly TRBD1 for D (5 bases). Trimming left V 2 bases short and J 0 bases short, with 20 bases between. The germline V gene encodes CDR1 MNHEY and CDR2 SVGEGT. The CDR3 contains 19 residues. The DNA for the CDR3 is TGTGCCAGCAGTTACCCTCTTGTGGGGGATTCCTTTAGCAATCAGCCCCAGCATTTT. Translating gives CASSYPLVGDSFSNQPQHF.

This clone came up once. The chain combines TRBV4-1 with TRBJ1-1; TRBD1 might be the D (5 bases). The germline V gene has CDR1 MGHRA and CDR2 YSYEKL. The V gene lost 1 base and the J gene lost 1 base, with 13 bases spanning the gap. This CDR3 region has 16 residues. The CDR3 loop is CASSQARQLGNTEAFF. The CDR3 DNA reads as TGCGCCAGCAGCCAAGCTCGACAGTTGGGGAACACTGAAGCTTTCTTT.

The chain couples TRBV2 to TRBJ2-3; weak D call: TRBD1 (5 bases). Per the germline V gene, CDR1 is SNHLY and CDR2 is FYNNEI. The CDR3 spans 11 residues. V was trimmed by 6 bases and J by 10 bases, leaving 11 bases between them. The CDR3 region is CASSKGVPQYF. CDR3 nucleotides: TGTGCCAGCAGCAAAGGGGTTCCGCAGTATTTT.

Remarks on this clone: One end of the junction varies from germline; a read error may be responsible. Additional DNA sequences in this sample encode the identical CDR3. The chain has TRBV29-1 and TRBJ1-1; D gene ambiguous. Germline CDR1 is SQVTM and CDR2 is ANQGSEA. The CDR3 has 14 amino acids. CDR3 nucleotides: TGCAGCGTACCATCCCCCTCGGTAAACACCGAAGCTTTCTTT. Translating it yields CSVPSPSVNTEAFF.

The CDR3 loop reads CATSDSSLAGGDNEQFF. CDR3 sequence (DNA): TGTGCCACCAGTGATTCTTCATTAGCGGGAGGAGACAATGAGCAGTTCTTC. This chain links TRBV24-1 with TRBJ2-1, with 10 bases matching TRBD2. The CDR3 runs to 17 residues. Trimming took 2 bases from V and 5 from J; bases not matched to a gene: 8. Looked up from germline, CDR1 is KGHDR and CDR2 is SFDVKD.

The chain couples TRBV9 to TRBJ2-2, with 12 bases lining up with TRBD2. This CDR3 region has 19 residues. CDR1 and CDR2 (germline): SGDLS, YYNGEE. Trimming at V came to 4 bases and at J to 6 bases, leaving 16 bases not matched to a gene. This chain's CDR3 is CASSSERGLAGGIPGELFF. CDR3 nucleotides: TGTGCCAGCAGCTCCGAAAGGGGGCTAGCGGGAGGGATCCCCGGGGAGCTGTTTTTT.

This clone was observed once. The V call is TRBV19, the J call TRBJ1-2; TRBD1 is a possible D gene (6 bases). This CDR3 has 18 residues. Between the trimmed V and J ends, which lost 5 bases and 0 bases, there was a span of 22 bases. Germline values: CDR1 LNHDA, CDR2 SQIVND (reference sequence). Here the CDR3 reads CASSPRYKLDRTNYGYTF. The CDR3 DNA is TGTGCCAGTAGTCCGCGTTATAAGTTGGACAGAACTAACTATGGCTACACCTTC.

The chain carries TRBV18 and TRBJ1-3; the D gene is possibly TRBD1 (6 bases). The CDR3 extends over 20 amino acids. Germline V gene lookup returns CDR1 KGHSH and CDR2 LQKENI. With 3 bases removed from V and 0 bases from J, the gap between germline ends came to 24 bases. This CDR3 is CASSPTPGGSGALSGNTIYF. The DNA for the CDR3 is TGTGCCAGCTCACCTACACCCGGGGGGTCAGGGGCCCTCTCTGGAAACACCATATATTTT.

This chain uses TRBV11-3 with TRBJ2-1; TRBD2 matches at 7 bases. The CDR3 consists of 14 residues. Germline V gene sequence: CDR1 SGHNT, CDR2 YENEEA. With 3 bases clipped from V and 6 bases from J, the junction kept 5 bases outside the gene matches. CDR3 DNA: TGTGCCAGCAGCTTGTCCGGGAGGCGCAATGAGCAGTTCTTC. Protein sequence: CASSLSGRRNEQFF.

In nucleotides, the CDR3 is TGTGCCAGCAGCGCCGGACAGGGGGATGGCTACACCTTC. Translation: CASSAGQGDGYTF. The chain uses TRBV7-3 and TRBJ1-2, with TRBD1 identical over 10 bases. The CDR3 is 13 residues long. Per the germline V gene, CDR1 is SGHTA and CDR2 is FQGTGA. With V trimmed by 5 bases and J by 6 bases, 3 bases remained unmatched.

V is TRBV19 and J is TRBJ2-2; maybe TRBD1 (5 bases). From germline, CDR1 is LNHDA and CDR2 SQIVND (reference sequence). This CDR3 region has 13 residues. Trimming shortened V by 2 bases and J by 6 bases, and 7 bases separated the two germline ends. CDR3 DNA sequence: TGTGCCAGTAGTATACCCAGGGCCGGGGAGCTGTTTTTT. Amino acid sequence: CASSIPRAGELFF.

This clone came up once. The chain employs TRBV7-9 and TRBJ1-2; no definite D call. V was cut by 5 bases and J by 0 bases, with 7 bases left in between. The length of the CDR3 is 13 residues. Looked up from germline, CDR1 is SEHNR and CDR2 is FQNEAQ (reference sequence). For the CDR3, the DNA is TGTGCCAGCAGCCGGAGGACTAACTATGGCTACACCTTC. It yields the protein CASSRRTNYGYTF.

V is TRBV3-1 (or the pseudogene TRBV3-2) and J is TRBJ1-4; possibly TRBD1 for D (5 bases). Trimming cost V 3 bases and J 3 bases, with 8 bases left between them. The V gene's germline CDR1 is LGHDT and CDR2 YNNKEL (reference sequence). There are 14 residues in the CDR3. This CDR3 reads CASSHGHPNEKLFF. Written as DNA, the CDR3 is TGTGCCAGCAGCCACGGACATCCTAATGAAAAACTGTTTTTT.

This chain joins TRBV7-8 and TRBJ1-2; 10 bases are shared with TRBD1. CDR3 size: 15 residues. CDR1 is SGHVS, CDR2 FQNEAQ, per germline. With 2 bases clipped from V and 3 bases from J, the junction kept 3 bases outside the gene matches. CDR3 nucleotide sequence: TGTGCCAGCAGCTTAATGGACAGGGGGTACTATGGCTACACCTTC. Translated, it gives CASSLMDRGYYGYTF. Full variable domain (rest looked up from reference TRBV7-8 and TRBJ1-2): GAGVSQSPRYKVAKRGQDVALRCDPISGHVSLFWYQQALGQGPEFLTYFQNEAQLDKSGLPSDRFFAERPEGSVSTLKIQRTQQEDSAVYLCASSLMDRGYYGYTFGSGTRLTVV.